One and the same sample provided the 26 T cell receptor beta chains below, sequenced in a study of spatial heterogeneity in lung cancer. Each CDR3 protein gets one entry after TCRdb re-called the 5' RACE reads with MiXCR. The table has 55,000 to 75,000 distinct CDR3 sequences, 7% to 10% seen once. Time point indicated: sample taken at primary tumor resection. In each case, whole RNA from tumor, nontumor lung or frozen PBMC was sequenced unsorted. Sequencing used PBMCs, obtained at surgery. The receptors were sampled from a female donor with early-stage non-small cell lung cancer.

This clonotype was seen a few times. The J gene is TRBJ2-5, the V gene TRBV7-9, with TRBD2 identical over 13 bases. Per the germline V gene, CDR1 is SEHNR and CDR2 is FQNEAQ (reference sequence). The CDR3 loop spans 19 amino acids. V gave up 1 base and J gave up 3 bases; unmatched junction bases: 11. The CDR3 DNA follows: TGTGCCAGCAGCTTAGTTCGACTAGCGGGAGGCCCCCGGGAAGAGACCCAGTACTTC. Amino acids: CASSLVRLAGGPREETQYF.

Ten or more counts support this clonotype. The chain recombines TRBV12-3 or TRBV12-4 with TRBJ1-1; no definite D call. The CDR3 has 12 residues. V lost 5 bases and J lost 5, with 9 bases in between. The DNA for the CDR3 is TGTGCCAGCAGTAGGACGGGGACTGAAGCTTTCTTT. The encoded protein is CASSRTGTEAFF.

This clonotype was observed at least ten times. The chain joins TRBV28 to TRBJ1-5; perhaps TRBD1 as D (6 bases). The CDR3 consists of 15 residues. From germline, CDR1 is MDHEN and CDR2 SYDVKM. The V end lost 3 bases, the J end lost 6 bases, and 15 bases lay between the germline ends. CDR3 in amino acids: CASSFPTGLGQPQHF. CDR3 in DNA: TGTGCCAGCAGTTTCCCAACAGGGTTGGGTCAGCCCCAGCATTTT.

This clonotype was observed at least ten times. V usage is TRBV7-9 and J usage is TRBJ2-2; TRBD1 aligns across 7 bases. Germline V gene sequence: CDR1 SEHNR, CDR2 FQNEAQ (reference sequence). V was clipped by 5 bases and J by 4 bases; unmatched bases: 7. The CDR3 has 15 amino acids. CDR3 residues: CASSRGQGSTGELFF. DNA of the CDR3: TGTGCCAGCAGCAGGGGGCAGGGAAGCACCGGGGAGCTGTTTTTT.

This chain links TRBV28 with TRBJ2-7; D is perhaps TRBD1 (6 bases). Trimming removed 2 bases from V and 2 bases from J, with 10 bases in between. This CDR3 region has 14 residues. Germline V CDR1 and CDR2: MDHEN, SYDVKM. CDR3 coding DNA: TGTGCCAGCAGTTTAAGGGGGAACCCCTACGAGCAGTACTTC. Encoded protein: CASSLRGNPYEQYF.

The CDR3 loop is CSARRDGYSNQPQHF. CDR3 sequence (DNA): TGCAGTGCTAGACGGGACGGTTATAGCAATCAGCCCCAGCATTTT. V gene TRBV20-1 combines with J gene TRBJ1-5, with D possibly TRBD1 on 5 matching bases. This CDR3 spans 15 amino acids. V was shortened by 2 bases and J by 0 bases, with 11 bases between the two germline ends. Per germline, CDR1 DFQATT and CDR2 SNEGSKA (reference sequence).

The CDR3 nucleotides are TGCGCCAGCAGCTTGTCAGGAGGGGATGGCTACACCTTC. It is translated as CASSLSGGDGYTF. The chain links TRBV5-1 to TRBJ1-2; weak D call: TRBD1 (5 bases). Germline CDR1 reads SGHRS; CDR2 reads YFSETQ. The V end lost 1 base, the J end lost 6 bases, and 10 bases lay between the germline ends. The CDR3 has 13 residues.

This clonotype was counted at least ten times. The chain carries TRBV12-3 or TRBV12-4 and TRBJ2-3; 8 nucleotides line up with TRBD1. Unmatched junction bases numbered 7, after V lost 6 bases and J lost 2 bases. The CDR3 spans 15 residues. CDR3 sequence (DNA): TGTGCCAGCAGCCGGACAGGGATTAACACAGATACGCAGTATTTT. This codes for CASSRTGINTDTQYF.

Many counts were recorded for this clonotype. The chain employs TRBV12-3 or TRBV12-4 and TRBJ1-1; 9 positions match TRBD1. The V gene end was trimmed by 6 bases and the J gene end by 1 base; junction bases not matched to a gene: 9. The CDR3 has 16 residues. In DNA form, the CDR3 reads TGTGCCAGCAGAAGGACAGGGGCGACCACGAACACTGAAGCTTTCTTT. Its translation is CASRRTGATTNTEAFF.

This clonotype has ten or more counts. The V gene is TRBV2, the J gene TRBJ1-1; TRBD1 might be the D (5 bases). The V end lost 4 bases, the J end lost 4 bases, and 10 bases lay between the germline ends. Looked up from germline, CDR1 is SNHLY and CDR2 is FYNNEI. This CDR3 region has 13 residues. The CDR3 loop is CASSGGRTTEAFF. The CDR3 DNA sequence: TGTGCCAGCAGTGGGGGGAGGACCACTGAAGCTTTCTTT.

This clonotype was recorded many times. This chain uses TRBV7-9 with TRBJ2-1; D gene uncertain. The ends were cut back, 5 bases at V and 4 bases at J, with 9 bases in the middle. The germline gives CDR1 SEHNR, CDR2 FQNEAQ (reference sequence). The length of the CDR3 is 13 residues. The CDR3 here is CASSAPIYNEQFF. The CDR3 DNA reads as TGTGCCAGCAGCGCCCCGATTTACAATGAGCAGTTCTTC.

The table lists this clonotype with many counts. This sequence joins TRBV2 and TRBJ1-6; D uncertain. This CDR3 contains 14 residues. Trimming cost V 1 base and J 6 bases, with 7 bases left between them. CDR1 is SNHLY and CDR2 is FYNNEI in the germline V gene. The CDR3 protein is CASSEDQVNSPLHF. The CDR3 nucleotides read TGTGCCAGCAGTGAAGACCAGGTTAATTCACCCCTCCACTTT.

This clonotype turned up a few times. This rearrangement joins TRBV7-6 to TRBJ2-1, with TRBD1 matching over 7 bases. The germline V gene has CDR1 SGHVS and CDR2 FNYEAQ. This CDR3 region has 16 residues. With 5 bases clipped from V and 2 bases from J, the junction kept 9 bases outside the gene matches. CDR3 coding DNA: TGTGCCAGCAGCCCAACAGGGGCAACCGCCTACAATGAGCAGTTCTTC. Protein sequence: CASSPTGATAYNEQFF.

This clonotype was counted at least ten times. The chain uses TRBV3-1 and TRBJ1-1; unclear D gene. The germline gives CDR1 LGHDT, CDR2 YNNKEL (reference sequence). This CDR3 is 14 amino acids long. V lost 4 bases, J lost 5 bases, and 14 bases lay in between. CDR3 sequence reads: CASSPDGLWTEAFF. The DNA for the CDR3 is TGTGCCAGCAGCCCGGACGGTCTTTGGACTGAAGCTTTCTTT.

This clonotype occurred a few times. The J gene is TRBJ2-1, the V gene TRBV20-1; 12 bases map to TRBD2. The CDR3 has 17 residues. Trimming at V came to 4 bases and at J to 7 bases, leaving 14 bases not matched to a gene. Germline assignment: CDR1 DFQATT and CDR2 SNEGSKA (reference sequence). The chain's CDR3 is CSATNLAGGPRRNEQFF. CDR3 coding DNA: TGCAGTGCTACCAACCTAGCGGGGGGGCCACGTCGTAATGAGCAGTTCTTC.

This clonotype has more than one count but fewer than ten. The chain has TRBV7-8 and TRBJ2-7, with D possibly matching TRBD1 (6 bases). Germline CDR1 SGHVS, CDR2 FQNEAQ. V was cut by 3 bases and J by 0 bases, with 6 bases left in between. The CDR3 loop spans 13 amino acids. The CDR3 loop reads CASSLDSSYEQYV. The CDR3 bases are TGTGCCAGCAGCTTGGACAGCTCCTACGAGCAGTACGTC.

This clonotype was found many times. The CDR3 coding sequence is TGCAGTGCTAGAGTGGGACAGGGGAATTCACCCCTCCACTTT. Translated: CSARVGQGNSPLHF. This chain joins TRBV20-1 and TRBJ1-6, with 10 bases lining up with TRBD1. There are 14 residues in the CDR3. V shed 1 base and J 7 bases; nucleotides not matched to a gene: 1. Germline CDR1 is DFQATT and CDR2 is SNEGSKA (reference sequence).

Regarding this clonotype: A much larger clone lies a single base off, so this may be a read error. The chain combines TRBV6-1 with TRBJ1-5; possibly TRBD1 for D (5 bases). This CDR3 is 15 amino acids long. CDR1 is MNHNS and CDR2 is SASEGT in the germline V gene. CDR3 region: CVSNLLGGSNQPQHF. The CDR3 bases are TGTGTCAGCAACCTCCTGGGGGGGAGTAATCAGCCCCAGCATTTT.

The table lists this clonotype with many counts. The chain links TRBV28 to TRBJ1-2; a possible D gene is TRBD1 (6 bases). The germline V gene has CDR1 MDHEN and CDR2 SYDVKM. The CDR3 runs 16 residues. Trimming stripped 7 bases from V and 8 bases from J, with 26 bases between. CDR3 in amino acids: CASTQGGSLSPIGYTF. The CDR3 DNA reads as TGTGCCAGCACCCAAGGGGGATCGCTCTCTCCTATCGGCTACACCTTC.

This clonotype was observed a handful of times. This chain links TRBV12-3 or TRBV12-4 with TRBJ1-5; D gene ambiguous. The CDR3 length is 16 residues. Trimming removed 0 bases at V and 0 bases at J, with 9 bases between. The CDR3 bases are TGTGCCAGCAGTTTAGCGGGAGATCCTAGCAATCAGCCCCAGCATTTT. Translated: CASSLAGDPSNQPQHF.

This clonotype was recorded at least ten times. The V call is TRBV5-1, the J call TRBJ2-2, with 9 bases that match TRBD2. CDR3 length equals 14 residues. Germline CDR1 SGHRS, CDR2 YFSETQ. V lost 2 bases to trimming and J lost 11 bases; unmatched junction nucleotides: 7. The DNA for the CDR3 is TGCGCCAGCAGCTTTGAGACTAGCGGCGGAGAGCTGTTTTTT. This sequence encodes CASSFETSGGELFF.

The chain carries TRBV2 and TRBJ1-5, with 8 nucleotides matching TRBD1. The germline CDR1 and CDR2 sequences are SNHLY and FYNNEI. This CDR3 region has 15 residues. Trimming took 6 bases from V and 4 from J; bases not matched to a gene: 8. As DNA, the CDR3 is TGTGCCAGCAGGGAGGACAGGGCGGGGAATCAGCCCCAGCATTTT. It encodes CASREDRAGNQPQHF.

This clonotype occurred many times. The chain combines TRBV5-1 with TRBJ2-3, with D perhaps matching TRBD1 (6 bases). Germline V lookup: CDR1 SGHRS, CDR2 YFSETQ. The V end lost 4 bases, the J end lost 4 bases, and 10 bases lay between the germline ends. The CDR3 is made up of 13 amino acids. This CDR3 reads CASSTRQADTQYF. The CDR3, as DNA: TGCGCCAGCAGCACCCGACAGGCAGATACGCAGTATTTT.

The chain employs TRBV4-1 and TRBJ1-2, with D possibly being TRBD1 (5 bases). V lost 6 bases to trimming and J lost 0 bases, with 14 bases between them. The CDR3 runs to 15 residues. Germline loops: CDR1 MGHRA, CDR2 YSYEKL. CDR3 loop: CASRKQDGSNYGYTF. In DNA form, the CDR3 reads TGCGCCAGCAGGAAACAGGACGGCTCTAACTATGGCTACACCTTC.

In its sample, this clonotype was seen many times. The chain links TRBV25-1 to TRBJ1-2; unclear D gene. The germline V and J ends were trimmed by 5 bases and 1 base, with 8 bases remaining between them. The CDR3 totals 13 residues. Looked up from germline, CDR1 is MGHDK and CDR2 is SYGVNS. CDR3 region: CASSSFSNYGYTF. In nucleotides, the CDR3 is TGTGCCAGCAGTTCGTTTAGTAACTATGGCTACACCTTC.

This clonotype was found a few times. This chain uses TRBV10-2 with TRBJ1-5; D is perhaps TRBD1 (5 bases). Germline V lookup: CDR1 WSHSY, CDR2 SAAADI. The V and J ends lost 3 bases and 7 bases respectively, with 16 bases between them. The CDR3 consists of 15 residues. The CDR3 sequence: CASSDRAGRKQPQHF. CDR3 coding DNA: TGCGCCAGCAGTGATAGGGCAGGGAGAAAACAGCCCCAGCATTTT.